This TCR beta chain was profiled in a study of cytomegalovirus exposure and HLA in healthy donors (dated by TCRdb to the late 2010s). Regarding the complete study: According to an earlier analysis of several hundred of the donors, some 180 million T cells yielded over 90 million unique TCR beta sequences and more than 250 Gb of sequence data. In the later analysis, no new phenotypic data were used to find candidate immune exposures; instead, reliance was placed on TCR beta sequences and their occurrence across donors. In an earlier analysis of roughly 580 of the donors, high-throughput TCR beta sequencing was used to judge whether each TCR beta V gene segment behaved as functional or pseudogenic. HLA typing included class I and class II loci at four-digit resolution. Roughly five DR-DQ haplotypes were treated as single units for association and clustering because of strong linkage in the cohort. On average, around 240,000 unique TCR beta nucleotide sequences were sequenced per donor among more than 350 genotyped donors of the cohort, with roughly 18% of those sequences being non-productive. Genome-wide SNP genotypes for about 65% of the 666 donors were used in a later genetic analysis, which treated that subset as a discovery cohort. All discovery cohort repertoires had been generated on a single sequencing platform. Donor age, sex, ethnicity and CMV serostatus were collected together with the repertoire data. The study aimed to test whether cataloging public T cell receptors could reveal signatures of past pathogen exposure. Of the roughly 430 genotyped donors, 65% to 90% fell in the genetic ancestry cluster associated with self-reported Caucasian donors. The T cell repertoires of 670 or so subjects were profiled by immunosequencing and related to cytomegalovirus serostatus. To predict cytomegalovirus infection status, the study brought together high-throughput TCR immunosequencing, statistical association of individual TCRs with disease status, and machine learning. Approximately 300 gigabases of sequencing data and 70 million to 85 million unique TCR sequences were included in an early release covering roughly 600 HLA-typed donors. Besides the first cohort of around 670 subjects, a separate validation cohort made up of 120 or so different subjects was used. In a later analysis, previously published TCR beta repertoires from 550 to 700 donors were re-analyzed and high-resolution HLA genotyping was added so that TCR occurrence patterns could be studied. Typing coverage differed by locus: A, B, C, DRB1 and DQB1 were typed in about 620-640 donors, DQA1 in roughly 510, DPA1 in over 600, and DPB1 in 450 to 480. The paper as a whole reports these results and caveats: Sequencing depth was assumed to be roughly uniform across donors in the presence/absence analyses, though that assumption may not hold. Most TCR sequences were observed very rarely across donors, whereas some public TCRs were present in many individuals. According to a later analysis, TCR association rates differed among HLA loci, with DRB1 alleles showing the most associated TCRs and HLA-C alleles showing the fewest. In a later analysis, several top co-occurrence clusters were reported to appear linked to parvovirus B19, influenza, CMV and Epstein-Barr virus. For the cohort, immune exposure information was limited to CMV serostatus. It was suggested by the authors that the approach could potentially be generalized to other disease states and immunological phenotypes. Assigning TCR associations to individual alleles was difficult when HLA alleles, especially DR and DQ, strongly co-occurred. Linkage disequilibrium might explain the correlated functional status among segregating V segments, but an unknown experimental factor could not be ruled out. This cohort had only TCR beta chains sequenced, and the lack of alpha or paired-chain data limited which features could be detected. A later analysis found that HLA-associated TCR beta chains were more clonally expanded and had lower generation probabilities than equally common non-associated chains. An earlier analysis of around 600 of the donors showed that most TCR beta V segments appeared in productive rearrangements either about 87% or about 30% of the time, which broadly matched IMGT annotations. The classifier was reported to diagnose cytomegalovirus status with high specificity and sensitivity in both the original cohort and the validation cohort. A further reported finding was that TCR beta sequences accurately predicted the HLA-A and HLA-B alleles for most subjects in the first cohort. In a later analysis, 16,951 TCR beta sequences were associated with specific HLA alleles at a false discovery rate of 0.05. Because HLA typing was unavailable for some donors at each locus, only the typed subset was used in association tests. An association between a missense DCLRE1C variant and V-gene and J-gene trimming of TCR beta chains was found in a later genetic analysis and replicated in an independent cohort. Some IMGT-functional V segments, including TRBV6-2 and TRBV6-3, could not be told apart with the 87-base-pair reads, so those segments were excluded. According to a later analysis, most CMV-associated TCR beta chains appeared to be HLA-restricted, and the HLA associations seemed to be driven largely by CMV exposure. In the study, 150 to 200 TCR beta chains were listed as associated with cytomegalovirus. A later genetic analysis reported fewer N-insertions in productive TCRs among donors in an Asian-associated ancestry cluster than the roughly 640-donor mean. Approximately 16 rarely observed V segments, including chromosome 9 orphons, were excluded from the earlier analysis of approximately 600 of the donors because counts were too low. In vitro tests confirmed that a few of the cytomegalovirus-associated TCR beta chains recognize cytomegalovirus antigens. A cluster of highly shared sequence variants was judged likely to represent a technical artifact of the sequencing pipeline.

A few counts support this clone. The specificity of this receptor is unknown. One junction end does not reproduce the germline sequence, and a read error may be involved. The cohort comprised around 690 healthy bone marrow donors. At the time of sampling, all cohort members were nominally healthy, though unrecorded immune exposures were likely present. The donor tested CMV seropositive and was one of the 289 seropositive cohort members. A peripheral blood sample was provided by each donor, and peripheral blood mononuclear cells were used for TCR beta sequencing. The Qiagen DNeasy Blood Extraction Kit was used to extract genomic DNA from the blood cell samples. Libraries were prepared through the immunoSEQ multiplex PCR assay. For the multiplex PCR, a mixture combining 60 forward primers for TCR Vbeta segments and 13 reverse primers for TCR Jbeta segments was used. The CDR3 region of rearranged TCR beta genes was amplified from genomic DNA by a multiplex PCR assay. Amplified TCR beta libraries were sequenced as 87-base-pair reads on the Illumina HiSeq System. The original methods were these. In a later analysis, around 80 million unique TCR beta chains were counted across the 690 or so repertoires, and about 10 million of these chains were shared by at least two donors. Raw reads were error-corrected and collapsed into unique sequences by a nearest-neighbor algorithm in which closely related sequences were merged to remove PCR and sequencing errors. To assign V, D and J gene segments, CDR3 sequences were aligned to IMGT reference sequences. For a sequence to be retained, a match of at least six nucleotides to both a V gene segment and a J gene segment was required. A rearrangement was called productive if the CDR3 had no stop codons and remained in frame with V and J, and every other rearrangement was called non-productive. Following IMGT convention, CDR3 was defined as the stretch from the second conserved V-encoded cysteine up to the conserved J-encoded phenylalanine. Sequences without an unambiguous match to a single V gene segment were excluded from the earlier analysis of about 600 of the donors. In an earlier analysis of roughly 600 of the donors, a V segment was called functional when productive rearrangements were above 56.7%, and segregating when the standard deviation between donors exceeded 5%. A statistical classification framework was developed to diagnose cytomegalovirus status using the catalog of TCR beta chain sequences. A later analysis assigned V and J genes by comparing TCR nucleotide sequences with IMGT/GENE-DB human TR gene sequences. A later analysis assigned CDR3 sequences and most-parsimonious VDJ recombination scenarios with the TCRdist pipeline. In a later analysis, each TCR beta chain was defined by its CDR3 amino acid sequence together with its V-gene family, and reads lacking a unique V-gene family were excluded. To address suspected cross-contamination and a sequencing artifact, a later analysis removed under 600 highly shared, low-generation-probability nucleotide sequences. In a later analysis, a clonal expansion index for each public chain was calculated from normalized within-repertoire ranks of inferred template counts. In a later analysis, generation probabilities were computed using a VDJ recombination model fitted to out-of-frame rearrangements, and the results were checked against IGoR. In a later analysis, TCR-TCR, TCR-HLA and TCR-CMV co-occurrence was scored with hypergeometric tests, and a repertoire-size bias correction was applied to TCR pairs. To estimate false discovery rates, a later analysis permuted the HLA or CMV assignments 20 times. In a later analysis, co-occurring TCRs were grouped using DBSCAN, and TCRdist sequence similarity was added for clustering within HLA-allele-positive subsets. Repertoires with fewer than 30,000 or more than 120,000 public chains, plus five repertoires with anomalous nucleotide sharing, were excluded from co-occurrence clustering. Imported from immuneACCESS, the table was reduced by TCRdb to in-frame sequences with V and J called. These copies leave out some clones; in studies compared against another copy, an unresolved V gene accounts for under half, and the cause of the remainder is not known. The D gene and trimming were derived from the DNA, and the V and J assignments and clone size from that table. The sample data list 250,000 to 350,000 clones, and roughly 90% of these were observed just once. 3.5% to 4% of the sample goes to the ten largest clones.

Inclusive of the bounding cysteine and phenylalanine, the CDR3 is 16 residues long. Only the CDR3 DNA stays, 48 bases, in frame from base 1. Taken from the germline V gene (reference sequence), the CDR1 and CDR2 loops are LNHDA and SQIVND. The source material was PBMCs. The clonotype comes from a man in his forties in good health and CMV-seropositive. The rearranged chain carries TRBV19 and TRBJ1-2; a stretch of 7 junction bases matches TRBD1. The DNA sequence is as follows: TGTGCCAGCAGTATAACCTCCGGACAGGCTAACTATGGCTACACCTTC. This yields the protein CASSITSGQANYGYTF.